This T cell receptor beta chain was recorded in a study of cytomegalovirus exposure and HLA in healthy donors. Primers: 60 Vbeta forward and 13 Jbeta reverse. The table came from immunoSEQ multiplex PCR; TCRdb's copy has only in-frame clones and leaves some out. The sample yields about 150,000 clones, roughly 62% seen once. Germline V CDR1 and CDR2: SGDLS, YYNGEE. V lost 0 bases, J lost 5 bases, and 4 bases stayed unmatched. This CDR3 comprises 15 residues. The chain employs TRBV9 and TRBJ2-2, with TRBD2 matching 7 bases. Sequenced input: PBMCs. This TCR derives from a male donor in good health and CMV-seronegative. In DNA, the CDR3 is TGTGCCAGCAGCGTAGCGGGACTAAGAACCGGGGAGCTGTTTTTT. This codes for CASSVAGLRTGELFF.